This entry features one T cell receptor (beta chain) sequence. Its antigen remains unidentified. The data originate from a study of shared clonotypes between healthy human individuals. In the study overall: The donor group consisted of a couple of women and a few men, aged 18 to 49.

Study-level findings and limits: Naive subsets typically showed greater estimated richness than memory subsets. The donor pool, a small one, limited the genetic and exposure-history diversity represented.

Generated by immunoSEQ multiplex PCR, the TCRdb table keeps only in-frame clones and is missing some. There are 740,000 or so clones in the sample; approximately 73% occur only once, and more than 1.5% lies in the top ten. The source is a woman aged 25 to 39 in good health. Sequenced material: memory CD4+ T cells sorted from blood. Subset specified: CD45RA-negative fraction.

CDR3 DNA sequence: TGTGCCAGCTCACCGGAACGATTTGATGGGTCGTACACTGAAGCTTTCTTT. Amino acids: CASSPERFDGSYTEAFF. The rearrangement joins TRBV18 to TRBJ1-1; D is undetermined. Per germline, CDR1 KGHSH and CDR2 LQKENI. The V gene lost 3 bases and the J gene lost 3 bases, with 20 bases spanning the gap. The CDR3 is 17 residues long.